Below are 32 T cell receptor beta chains sequenced from a single sample in a study of blood T cell repertoires in COVID-19. TCRdb's table, derived via immunoSEQ multiplex PCR, lists solely in-frame clones and lacks some. The table includes about 210,000 clones, around 87% detected once. Sequenced: PBMCs or T cells enriched from blood (not recorded which). These receptors were taken from a young man in a cohort exposed to, infected with or recovered from COVID-19 (not recorded which).

The V gene is TRBV5-6, the J gene TRBJ1-6, with D perhaps TRBD1 (5 bases). Germline V gene sequence: CDR1 SGHDT, CDR2 YYEEEE. This CDR3 has 16 amino acids. Trimming removed 1 base at V and 7 bases at J, with 15 bases between. CDR3 sequence: CASSLLRGFGNSPLHF. In nucleotides, the CDR3 is TGTGCCAGCAGCTTGCTTAGGGGCTTCGGAAATTCACCCCTCCACTTT.

The rearrangement joins TRBV18 to TRBJ2-2; 8 nucleotides align to TRBD1. CDR1 and CDR2 from the germline V gene are KGHSH and LQKENI. V gave up 3 bases and J gave up 1 base; unmatched junction bases: 7. The CDR3 totals 17 residues. CDR3: CASSPQTGDLNTGELFF. CDR3 nucleotide sequence: TGTGCCAGCTCACCCCAGACAGGGGACTTGAACACCGGGGAGCTGTTTTTT.

This chain joins TRBV25-1 and TRBJ2-1; TRBD2 matches at 11 bases. Germline CDR1 MGHDK, CDR2 SYGVNS. The junction had 7 bases not matched to a gene; V was cut back by 4 bases and J by 8 bases. This CDR3 comprises 15 residues. Written as DNA, the CDR3 is TGTGCCAGCAGTGGGTTTCTAGCGGGAGGAGATGAGCAGTTCTTC. Its translation: CASSGFLAGGDEQFF.

V is TRBV28 and J is TRBJ1-1; TRBD1 aligns across 9 bases. The germline CDR1 and CDR2 sequences are MDHEN and SYDVKM. The CDR3 consists of 16 residues. V lost 2 bases, J lost 5 bases, and 9 bases stayed unmatched. The CDR3 loop is CASSLVGQGSKTEAFF. Here the CDR3 DNA reads TGTGCCAGCAGTTTAGTCGGACAGGGGAGTAAGACTGAAGCTTTCTTT.

The chain recombines TRBV28 with TRBJ2-1; 13 nucleotides line up with TRBD2. Germline values: CDR1 MDHEN, CDR2 SYDVKM. This CDR3 contains 16 residues. V shed 2 bases, J shed 4 bases, and the junction held 2 bases outside the gene matches. CDR3 sequence (DNA): TGTGCCAGCAGTTTAGGGGGACTAGCGGGGTACAATGAGCAGTTCTTC. Protein product: CASSLGGLAGYNEQFF.

The gene calls are TRBV4-3 and TRBJ2-5; 9 bases are a match to TRBD1. Germline V lookup: CDR1 LGHNA, CDR2 YSLEER. After removal of 1 base from V and 5 bases from J, the junction contained 11 bases not matched to a gene. The CDR3 contains 17 residues. The CDR3 reads CASSQVNRDRGRETQYF. CDR3 sequence (DNA): TGCGCCAGCAGCCAAGTAAATAGAGACAGGGGGAGGGAGACCCAGTACTTC.

The chain uses TRBV4-3 and TRBJ1-1; no reliable D call. Germline assignment: CDR1 LGHNA and CDR2 YSLEER. This CDR3 is built from 15 residues. Trimming left V 0 bases short and J 5 bases short, with 13 bases between. The CDR3 sequence is CASSQEAGRSTEAFF. The CDR3 nucleotides read TGCGCCAGCAGCCAAGAAGCAGGCCGTTCAACTGAAGCTTTCTTT.

This clone has at least ten counts. The V gene is TRBV5-4, the J gene TRBJ2-1, with D perhaps TRBD2 (5 bases). This CDR3 contains 13 residues. V lost 0 bases, J lost 8 bases, and 9 bases lay in between. Germline V gives CDR1 SGHNT, CDR2 YYREEE (reference sequence). The CDR3 nucleotides are TGTGCCAGCAGCTTGGAGGAGGCAGATGAGCAGTTCTTC. Amino acid sequence: CASSLEEADEQFF.

The chain recombines TRBV5-1 with TRBJ2-5, with no clear D. V was trimmed by 0 bases and J by 2 bases, leaving 8 bases between them. From germline, CDR1 is SGHRS and CDR2 YFSETQ. This CDR3 is 14 amino acids long. The CDR3 DNA sequence: TGCGCCAGCAGCTTGGCCCCCCGGCAAGAGACCCAGTACTTC. This gives the protein CASSLAPRQETQYF.

V usage is TRBV19 and J usage is TRBJ2-1; TRBD2 matches 10 bases. Unmatched junction bases numbered 4, after V lost 6 bases and J lost 8 bases. The CDR3 extends over 13 amino acids. Germline loops: CDR1 LNHDA, CDR2 SQIVND (reference sequence). This CDR3 is CASRAGTSDEQFF. The CDR3 region has the DNA TGTGCCAGTAGAGCCGGGACTAGCGATGAGCAGTTCTTC.

This clone was counted once. V and J are TRBV29-1 and TRBJ2-7, with TRBD2 matching 7 bases. The CDR3 sequence is 12 residues long. Germline assignment: CDR1 SQVTM and CDR2 ANQGSEA. Losses at the gene ends were 6 bases for V and 6 bases for J; bases not matched to a gene: 8. CDR3 coding DNA: TGCAGCGTCGCCTCGGGGGGACGCGAGCAGTACTTC. Translation: CSVASGGREQYF.

This rearrangement joins TRBV5-6 to TRBJ2-1; D might be TRBD2 (6 bases). Germline V gene data show CDR1 as SGHDT and CDR2 as YYEEEE. Trimming removed 4 bases at V and 3 bases at J, with 17 bases between. The CDR3 extends over 16 amino acids. This chain's CDR3 is CASSPRREWFYNEQFF. The DNA of the CDR3 is TGTGCCAGCAGCCCCAGGAGGGAGTGGTTCTACAATGAGCAGTTCTTC.

The V call is TRBV28, the J call TRBJ1-2; D may be TRBD1 (6 bases). V lost 5 bases and J 2 bases, leaving 12 bases between the germline ends. Germline lookup yields CDR1 MDHEN and CDR2 SYDVKM. This CDR3 has 14 amino acids. The CDR3 here is CASSAVGQNYGYTF. CDR3 DNA sequence: TGTGCCAGCAGTGCGGTTGGACAGAACTATGGCTACACCTTC.

The chain joins TRBV5-5 to TRBJ2-1, with TRBD1 matching 9 bases. Unmatched junction bases numbered 6, after V lost 3 bases and J lost 5 bases. Per germline, CDR1 SGHKS and CDR2 YYEKEE (reference sequence). This CDR3 is 15 amino acids long. The DNA for the CDR3 is TGTGCCAGCAGCTCCGGGACAGGGTTTGACAATGAGCAGTTCTTC. Translating gives CASSSGTGFDNEQFF.

This clone came up once. The V call is TRBV5-4, the J call TRBJ1-6, with 8 nucleotides matching TRBD1. The junction had 6 bases not matched to a gene; V was cut back by 6 bases and J by 7 bases. Germline CDR1 is SGHNT and CDR2 is YYREEE (reference sequence). The length of the CDR3 is 14 residues. CDR3 coding DNA: TGTGCCAGCATAAGGACAGGGACAAATTCACCCCTCCACTTT. It specifies CASIRTGTNSPLHF.

V and J are TRBV20-1 and TRBJ1-1; tentative D call: TRBD1 (6 bases). The CDR3 sequence is 16 residues long. The germline V gene has CDR1 DFQATT and CDR2 SNEGSKA (reference sequence). Trimming left V 3 bases short and J 6 bases short, with 23 bases between. CDR3 bases: TGCAGTGCTAGTAGAGGTTGGGCAGGGGAGGGCTCTGAAGCTTTCTTT. It codes for CSASRGWAGEGSEAFF.

The chain has TRBV25-1 and TRBJ2-1, with D possibly being TRBD2 (5 bases). The CDR3 runs 12 residues. Trimming took off 7 bases at V and 8 bases at J, with 12 bases between the two ends. CDR1 is MGHDK, CDR2 SYGVNS, per germline. CDR3 nucleotide sequence: TGTGCCAGCACACTAGGTAGTTATGAGCAGTTCTTC. It encodes CASTLGSYEQFF.

In this sample, this clone turned up once. The V call is TRBV15, the J call TRBJ2-7; 9 bases align to TRBD2. CDR3 size: 14 residues. Germline assignment: CDR1 LNHNV and CDR2 YYDKDF (reference sequence). The junction had 8 bases not matched to a gene; V was cut back by 5 bases and J by 6 bases. The CDR3 DNA reads as TGTGCCACCAGCCGTTCTAGCGGGACCCTCGAGCAGTACTTC. It is translated as CATSRSSGTLEQYF.

As DNA, the CDR3 is TGTGCCAGCAGTTTATTCAGCTACAATGAGCAGTTCTTC. Translation gives CASSLFSYNEQFF. This chain uses TRBV28 with TRBJ2-1; D is undetermined. Trimming pared 1 base from V and 3 bases from J, leaving 4 bases between. Germline CDR1 reads MDHEN; CDR2 reads SYDVKM. This CDR3 region has 13 residues.

The chain combines TRBV7-6 with TRBJ2-1; 12 bases are shared with TRBD2. V dropped 5 bases and J dropped 4; count of bases not matched to a gene: 9. The CDR3 runs to 17 residues. Germline V gives CDR1 SGHVS, CDR2 FNYEAQ. The CDR3 DNA reads as TGTGCCAGCAGCCCATTATCTAGCGGGAGGGTTTACAATGAGCAGTTCTTC. Its protein is CASSPLSSGRVYNEQFF.

The V gene is TRBV9, the J gene TRBJ2-1; D is uncertain. Germline CDR1 and CDR2: SGDLS and YYNGEE. The V end was cut by 0 bases, the J end by 4 bases, with 14 bases between. This CDR3 has 16 residues. The CDR3 nucleotides read TGTGCCAGCAGCGTAGAAGGATTAGCACGATACAATGAGCAGTTCTTC. It translates to CASSVEGLARYNEQFF.

The chain recombines TRBV6-5 with TRBJ2-7, with D perhaps matching TRBD1 (6 bases). CDR1 MNHEY and CDR2 SVGAGI come from the germline V gene. V gave up 2 bases and J gave up 3 bases, with 14 bases separating them. The CDR3 has 15 amino acids. Written as DNA, the CDR3 is TGTGCCAGCAGTTACGGCGCGCAGGGGAACTACGAGCAGTACTTC. It encodes CASSYGAQGNYEQYF.

V and J are TRBV9 and TRBJ2-1, with 11 bases matching TRBD2. J lost 0 bases, V lost 3 bases, and 5 bases had no gene match. CDR1 and CDR2 from the germline V gene are SGDLS and YYNGEE. CDR3 length: 17 amino acids. The CDR3 nucleotides read TGTGCCAGCAGCGACAGACTAGCGGGGAGCTCCTACAATGAGCAGTTCTTC. It is translated as CASSDRLAGSSYNEQFF.

The rearrangement joins TRBV11-2 to TRBJ1-1; possible D gene TRBD1, 6 bases. CDR1 is SGHAT, CDR2 FQNNGV, per germline. The CDR3 is 15 residues long. V was clipped by 5 bases and J by 6 bases, with 19 bases between them. The CDR3 DNA reads as TGTGCCAGCAGCCGGATCCAGGGGCGGAGACCTGAAGCTTTCTTT. This gives the protein CASSRIQGRRPEAFF.

The chain links TRBV6-5 to TRBJ1-3, with 7 bases identical to TRBD1. Germline V gives CDR1 MNHEY, CDR2 SVGAGI. The CDR3 totals 14 residues. V lost 8 bases, J lost 1 base, and 5 bases stayed unmatched. The CDR3 protein is CASGTATSGNTIYF. The CDR3 region has the DNA TGTGCCAGCGGGACAGCCACTTCTGGAAACACCATATATTTT.

The chain employs TRBV27 and TRBJ2-3, with D perhaps matching TRBD1 (5 bases). Trimming took 5 bases from V and 9 from J, leaving 15 bases between them. The CDR3 is 13 residues long. Germline CDR1 and CDR2: MNHEY and SMNVEV (reference sequence). The DNA of the CDR3 is TGTGCCAGCAGTCCGACAGCACACCCCACGCAGTATTTT. Translating gives CASSPTAHPTQYF.

The chain couples TRBV5-1 to TRBJ1-1; perhaps TRBD1 as D (5 bases). Trimming cost V 0 bases and J 5 bases, with 23 bases left between them. The germline gives CDR1 SGHRS, CDR2 YFSETQ. The CDR3 has 18 residues. The DNA for the CDR3 is TGCGCCAGCAGCTTGGACTCGTGGCGGAAGGGGTTTGGGACTGAAGCTTTCTTT. Translation: CASSLDSWRKGFGTEAFF.

The chain employs TRBV27 and TRBJ2-1, with 9 bases fitting TRBD1. Germline CDR1 reads MNHEY; CDR2 reads SMNVEV (reference sequence). Trimming removed 0 bases from V and 4 bases from J; junction bases left unmatched: 4. The CDR3 is 16 amino acids. CDR3 sequence: CASSLSWDRAYNEQFF. CDR3 sequence (DNA): TGTGCCAGCAGTTTATCGTGGGACAGGGCATACAATGAGCAGTTCTTC.

This sequence joins TRBV5-6 and TRBJ2-3, with TRBD2 matching over 7 bases. CDR3 size: 18 residues. Germline CDR1 and CDR2: SGHDT and YYEEEE. V shed 2 bases, J shed 5 bases, and the junction held 17 bases outside the gene matches. The CDR3 spells CASSFGWVGGRVKDTQYF. The CDR3 coding sequence is TGTGCCAGCAGCTTTGGATGGGTCGGCGGGAGAGTTAAAGATACGCAGTATTTT.

The sample holds a few counts of this clone. The chain is built from TRBV15 and TRBJ2-7, with a tentative D call TRBD1 (6 bases). The CDR3 consists of 17 residues. The V end lost 0 bases, the J end lost 4 bases, and 19 bases lay between the germline ends. Germline-derived CDR1 and CDR2 are LNHNV and YYDKDF (reference sequence). The CDR3 loop is CATSRDRGTPTAYEQYF. The CDR3 coding sequence is TGTGCCACCAGCAGAGATCGTGGGACACCGACAGCGTACGAGCAGTACTTC.

This chain connects TRBV7-9 to TRBJ1-4; D is perhaps TRBD1 (6 bases). Trimming took 1 base from V and 7 from J, leaving 13 bases between them. The CDR3 covers 15 residues. Germline V gives CDR1 SEHNR, CDR2 FQNEAQ (reference sequence). The CDR3 reads CASSLGSGVSEKLFF. The CDR3, as DNA: TGTGCCAGCAGCTTAGGCTCAGGGGTTAGTGAAAAACTGTTTTTT.

The V and J genes are TRBV5-1 and TRBJ2-7; D ambiguous. The V gene's germline CDR1 is SGHRS and CDR2 YFSETQ. The CDR3 contains 14 residues. V lost 3 bases, J lost 0 bases, and 10 bases lay in between. The CDR3 region is CASSSVLSSYEQYF. As DNA, the CDR3 is TGCGCCAGCAGCTCGGTCCTTAGCTCCTACGAGCAGTACTTC.